Here is one T cell receptor beta chain with its context. This clone appeared once. Its antigen is not yet known. The input lacks base qualities; no much larger clone sits a single base away. The germline V gene encodes CDR1 SGHRS and CDR2 YFSETQ. The CDR3, from cysteine to phenylalanine, totals 19 residues. Here the CDR3 DNA is all that survives: 57 bases in frame from base 1. For this chain, trimming is 3 bases at the V end and 4 bases at the J end, and the number of junction bases without a gene match is 14. The data originate from a study of cytomegalovirus exposure and HLA in healthy donors (TCRdb year 2017). Regarding the complete study: According to a later analysis, the 120 or so validation repertoires were produced on the same platform as the 700 or so repertoires of the first cohort. The aim of the study was to test whether cataloging public T cell receptors could identify signatures of past pathogen exposure. Along with the approximately 700-subject first cohort, a separate validation cohort of over a hundred different subjects was used. High-throughput TCR immunosequencing, statistical association of individual TCRs with disease status, and machine learning were combined to predict cytomegalovirus infection status.

Libraries came from the immunoSEQ multiplex PCR assay. The paper's data handling went like this. To diagnose cytomegalovirus status from the catalog of TCR beta chain sequences, a statistical classification framework was built. TCRdb provides this immuneACCESS table in a form limited to in-frame rearrangements. Some clones are lacking; in checked studies, under half of them reflect an unresolved V gene, and why the rest are absent is not known. D and trimming come from the DNA, and the V and J calls and clone size come from that table. The sample records 150,000 to 200,000 clones, about 90% of which are singletons. The leading ten clones occupy more than 3.5% of the sample. Donors formed part of the validation cohort, which comprised approximately 130 subjects and was distinct from the first cohort of 550 to 850 subjects. Overall study outcomes, separate from this receptor: In the study, about 150 TCR beta chains were listed as associated with cytomegalovirus. The authors suggested that the approach could potentially be extended to other disease states and immunological phenotypes. In vitro tests confirmed that three of the cytomegalovirus-associated TCR beta chains recognize cytomegalovirus antigens. A later analysis had no HLA typing for the validation cohort, so co-occurrence there was scored across all 110 or so repertoires. Across donors, most TCR sequences were observed very rarely, whereas some public TCRs were present in many individuals. The classifier was reported to diagnose cytomegalovirus status with high specificity and sensitivity in both the original and validation cohorts. Of the cluster scores, 85% to 95% were above 0 in a later analysis, which found that TCRs clustered in the first cohort also tended to co-occur in the 130 or so validation repertoires.

This clonotype was obtained from a man aged 18-30 years in good health and CMV-seropositive. The sample was PBMCs. The receptor chain draws on TRBV5-1 and TRBJ2-5; 14 of the junction bases match TRBD2. The DNA reads TGCGCCAGCAGCTCGCCTGACCTCTCAGGACTAGCGGGAGGAGAGACCCAGTACTTC. The encoded protein is CASSSPDLSGLAGGETQYF.